This T cell receptor (beta chain) was obtained from a study of spatial heterogeneity in lung cancer. On the study more broadly: Consistent detection of more beta-chain than alpha-chain sequences was observed. In the raw reads, each unique TCR and UMI combination was present more than ten times on average. Study outcomes and limitations: Counts of expanded alpha and beta TCRs within tumors tracked the tumor nonsynonymous mutation count.

In this sample, this clonotype turned up once. Its antigen is not known. A much larger clone differs from this one at a single base, so this may be a read error. MiXCR was run by TCRdb on the 5' RACE reads, yielding one entry per CDR3 protein. The sample records about 20,000 distinct CDR3 sequences, roughly 15% being singletons. Regarding time point: sample taken at primary tumor resection. Unsorted whole RNA of tumor, nontumor lung or frozen PBMC was sequenced. The sequence was obtained from a female donor with early-stage non-small cell lung cancer. The specimen comprised lung tumor tissue, sampled at surgery.

In DNA, the CDR3 is TGTGCCAGCAGTGCCCGGGACACCCTCTCTGGGGCCAACGTCCTGATTTTC. Residues: CASSARDTLSGANVLIF. The rearrangement joins TRBV27 to TRBJ2-6; D perhaps matches TRBD1 (6 bases). Germline CDR1 MNHEY, CDR2 SMNVEV (reference sequence). CDR3 length: 17 residues. Using reference TRBV27 and TRBJ2-6 for the parts outside the CDR3, the full variable domain is EAQVTQNPRYLITVTGKKLTVTCSQNMNHEYMSWYRQDPGLGLRQIYYSMNVEVTDKGDVPEGYKVSRKEKRNFPLILESPSPNQTSLYFCASSARDTLSGANVLIFGAGSRLTVL.